The text below deals with one TCR beta chain. Its antigen target is currently unknown. The sample holds no much larger clone one base away, and base qualities are not on file. These data come from a study of OX40 agonist ivuxolimab in advanced cancers. About the full investigation: The costimulatory receptor OX40 (CD134) was targeted by ivuxolimab, a fully human IgG2 agonistic monoclonal antibody. Intravenous ivuxolimab was administered to patients every 2 weeks at six dose levels: 0.01, 0.1, 0.3, 1.5, 3 and 10 mg/kg. Of the roughly 52 dose-escalation patients, hepatocellular carcinoma was present in about 20, melanoma in some 15, renal cell carcinoma in 9 and head and neck cancer in 9. A male proportion of around 80% and a mean age of roughly 58 years, ranging from roughly 23 to 79, were recorded for the dose-escalation cohort. Prior anti-PD-1, anti-PD-L1 or anti-CTLA-4 therapy was permitted, and about 40% of dose-escalation patients had received checkpoint inhibitors. Partial responses occurred in three dose-escalation patients: two with cutaneous melanoma and one with hepatocellular carcinoma. Peripheral TCRbeta sequencing was intended to test whether TCR sequence diversity was altered and clonal T-cell expansion was caused by ivuxolimab. The monotherapy dose-escalation portion (N of about 49 patients) of the phase I ivuxolimab trial is reported in the paper.

To sequence the TCRbeta CDR3 region, genomic DNA was isolated from the sorted cells. The immunoSEQ Assay was used for sequencing of TCRbeta CDR3 regions. TCRdb's version of the immuneACCESS table is confined to in-frame rearrangements and falls short of the full clone set. An unresolved V gene accounts for under half of the shortfall where checked; the remainder is of unknown origin. Present in this sample are 70,000 to 95,000 clones, about 86% of which were seen just once. The ten largest clones represent 5.5% to 8.5% of the sample. Patients with a history of autoimmune disease or receiving systemic immunosuppression were excluded from the trial. Peripheral blood for TCR sequencing was drawn from every dose cohort at baseline, at cycle 4 day 1 and at cycle 7 day 1. Samples came from an open-label, multicenter, first-in-human phase I dose-escalation trial of ivuxolimab. Adults with locally advanced or metastatic melanoma, renal cell carcinoma, hepatocellular carcinoma or head and neck squamous cell carcinoma were enrolled in the trial. Before TCR sequencing, CD4+ T cells and CD8+ T cells from peripheral blood were sorted into separate populations.

The CDR1 and CDR2 encoded by the germline V gene are SNHLY and FYNNEI. Counted from cysteine to phenylalanine, this CDR3 has 13 amino acids. The CDR3 DNA has 39 bases and is translated from base 1. The germline ends are 9 bases apart after V is trimmed by 6 bases and J by 1 base. Points the paper makes about the study in general: At doses of 0.1 to 3.0 mg/kg, clonal expansion of both CD4+ and CD8+ T cells in blood was seen between baseline and week 6. Low levels of normalized T-cell clonal expansion were also shown by some nonresponding patients. After ivuxolimab, more expanded clones were found on average in CD8+ T cells than in CD4+ T cells. In the 0.1-3.0 mg/kg groups, partial responders had among the lowest normalized peripheral clonal expansion, particularly in CD8+ T cells. Which antigens the clonally expanded peripheral T cells were specific for was not determined.

The input for sequencing was CD4+ or CD8+ T cells sorted from blood, taken in a trial of the OX40 agonist ivuxolimab. This sequence was found in an adult with an advanced solid tumor such as melanoma, head and neck, liver or kidney cancer. The sequence is built from TRBV2 and TRBJ1-1; the D segment cannot be called with confidence. The CDR3 region reads CASRETQNTEAFF. The DNA sequence is as follows: TGTGCCAGCAGGGAGACACAGAACACTGAAGCTTTCTTT.